The 3 T cell receptor beta chains below all came from one sample that was sequenced in a study of cytomegalovirus exposure and HLA in healthy donors. PCR involved 60 Vbeta and 13 Jbeta primers. Libraries were prepared by immunoSEQ multiplex PCR; TCRdb keeps only in-frame clonotypes and omits some of them. This sample has under 200,000 clones, with about 80% found just once. The sequencing sample was made of PBMCs. Receptors were obtained from a man under 40 in good health and CMV-seronegative.

As concerns this clone: One end of the junction does not line up with germline, which may come from a read error. The genes are TRBV19 and TRBJ2-7; 7 nucleotides agree with TRBD2. The CDR3 spans 14 residues. Germline CDR1 LNHDA, CDR2 SQIVND (reference sequence). The CDR3 loop is CASRERDPSSEQYF. For the CDR3, the DNA is TGTGCCAGTAGGGAGCGGGATCCTTCCTCCGAGCAGTACTTC.

V usage is TRBV9 and J usage is TRBJ2-3; 8 nucleotides line up with TRBD2. The CDR3 has 16 residues. Germline V gene sequence: CDR1 SGDLS, CDR2 YYNGEE. Trimming cost V 4 bases and J 2 bases; bases outside gene matches: 9. The CDR3 is CASSPREARYTDTQYF. The CDR3 DNA reads as TGTGCCAGCAGCCCGCGGGAGGCCCGATACACAGATACGCAGTATTTT.

The gene calls are TRBV18 and TRBJ1-4; D not resolved. Germline CDR1 KGHSH, CDR2 LQKENI. The ends were cut back, 2 bases at V and 5 bases at J, with 6 bases in the middle. CDR3 length: 13 amino acids. The CDR3 DNA reads TGTGCCAGCTCACCAGGGCAGAATGAAAAACTGTTTTTT. It translates to CASSPGQNEKLFF. Full variable domain (rest looked up from reference TRBV18 and TRBJ1-4): NAGVMQNPRHLVRRRGQEARLRCSPMKGHSHVYWYRQLPEEGLKFMVYLQKENIIDESGMPKERFSAEFPKEGPSILRIQQVVRGDSAAYFCASSPGQNEKLFFGSGTQLSVL.